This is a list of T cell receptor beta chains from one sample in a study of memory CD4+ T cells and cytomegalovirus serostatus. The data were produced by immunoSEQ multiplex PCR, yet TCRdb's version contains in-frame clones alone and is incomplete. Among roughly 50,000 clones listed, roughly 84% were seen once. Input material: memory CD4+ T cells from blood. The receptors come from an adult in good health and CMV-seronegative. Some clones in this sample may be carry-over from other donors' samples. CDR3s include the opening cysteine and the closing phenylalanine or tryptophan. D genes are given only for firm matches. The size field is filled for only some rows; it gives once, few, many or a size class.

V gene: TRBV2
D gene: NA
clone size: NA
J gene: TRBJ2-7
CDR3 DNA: TGTGCCAGCAGGTTAGACACTTCAAGCTCCTACGAGCAGTACTTC
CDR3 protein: CASRLDTSSSYEQYF

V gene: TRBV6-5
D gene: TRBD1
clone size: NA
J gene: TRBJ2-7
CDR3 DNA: TGTGCCAGCAGCATCTTCGCCGGGACAGGGGCCGAGCAGTACTTC
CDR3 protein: CASSIFAGTGAEQYF

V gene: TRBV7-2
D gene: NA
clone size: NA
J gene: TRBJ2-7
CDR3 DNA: TGTGCCAGCAGCCAGGTAGACTACTCCTACGAGCAGTACTTC
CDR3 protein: CASSQVDYSYEQYF

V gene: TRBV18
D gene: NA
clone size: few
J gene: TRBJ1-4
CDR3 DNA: TGTGCCAGCTCACCAGGGGGTGCTAATGAAAAACTGTTTTTT
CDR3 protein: CASSPGGANEKLFF

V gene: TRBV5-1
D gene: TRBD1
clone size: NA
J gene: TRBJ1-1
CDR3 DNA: TGCGCCAGCAGCCCGGGACAGGGGTCGAACACTGAAGCTTTCTTT
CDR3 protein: CASSPGQGSNTEAFF

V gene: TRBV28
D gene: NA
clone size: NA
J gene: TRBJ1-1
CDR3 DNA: TGTGCCAGCAGTTCCCGGTCTGGGAGGGTTAGCACTGAAGCTTTCTTT
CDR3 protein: CASSSRSGRVSTEAFF

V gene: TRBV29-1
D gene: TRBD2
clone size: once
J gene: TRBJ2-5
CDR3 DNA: TGCAGCGTTGATGTAGCGGGGACCAGGGACCAGTACTTC
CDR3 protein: CSVDVAGTRDQYF

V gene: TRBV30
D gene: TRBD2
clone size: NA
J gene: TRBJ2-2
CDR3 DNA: TGTGCCTGGAGTGTACTAGCGGGAGGGCTCGGGGAGCTGTTTTTT
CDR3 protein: CAWSVLAGGLGELFF

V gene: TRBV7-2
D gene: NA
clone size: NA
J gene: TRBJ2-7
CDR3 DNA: TGTGCCAGCAGCCCCAGAGTTTCAGGGGGGTACGAGCAGTACTTC
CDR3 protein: CASSPRVSGGYEQYF

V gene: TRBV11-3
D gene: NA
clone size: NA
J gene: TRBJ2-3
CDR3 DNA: TGTGCCAGCAGTAAAGACAGTAACACGCAGTATTTT
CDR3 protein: CASSKDSNTQYF

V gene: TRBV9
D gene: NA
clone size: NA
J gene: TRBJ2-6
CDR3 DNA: TGTGCCAGCAGCTCCCAGACTGGGGCCAACGTCCTGACTTTC
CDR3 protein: CASSSQTGANVLTF

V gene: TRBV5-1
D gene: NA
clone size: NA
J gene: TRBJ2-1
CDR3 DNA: TGCGCCAGCAGCTTGGCGGGGCCGGACAATGAGCAGTTCTTC
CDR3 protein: CASSLAGPDNEQFF

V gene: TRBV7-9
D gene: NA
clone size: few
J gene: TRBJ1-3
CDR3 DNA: TGTGCCAGCAGCTTAGGTCAGCCGAGGACTGGAAACACCATATATTTT
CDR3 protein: CASSLGQPRTGNTIYF

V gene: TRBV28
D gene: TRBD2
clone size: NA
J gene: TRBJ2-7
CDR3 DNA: TGTGCCACTAGCGGGAGGTTCCCCCCCTACGAGCAGTACTTC
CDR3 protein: CATSGRFPPYEQYF

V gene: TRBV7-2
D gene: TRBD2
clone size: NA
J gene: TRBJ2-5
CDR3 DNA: TGTGCCAGCAGCTTAGCGGGACTACGCCCCCAAGAGACCCAGTACTTC
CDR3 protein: CASSLAGLRPQETQYF

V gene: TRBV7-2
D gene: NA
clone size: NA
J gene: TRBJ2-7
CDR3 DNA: TGTGCCAGCGCCAACAAGGGAATCTACGAGCAGTACTTC
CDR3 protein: CASANKGIYEQYF

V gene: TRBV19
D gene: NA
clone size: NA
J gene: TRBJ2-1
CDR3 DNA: TGTGCCAGTAACGGGCAGGGGTTTCAGGAGCAGTTCTTC
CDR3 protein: CASNGQGFQEQFF

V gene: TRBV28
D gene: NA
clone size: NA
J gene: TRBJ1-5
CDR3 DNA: TGTGCCATTCAAAGCCCAACAGGTAGCAATCAGCCCCAGCATTTT
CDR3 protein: CAIQSPTGSNQPQHF

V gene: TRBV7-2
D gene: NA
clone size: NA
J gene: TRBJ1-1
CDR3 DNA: TGTGCCAGCAGCTTGACAAAAAACACTGAAGCTTTCTTT
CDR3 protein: CASSLTKNTEAFF

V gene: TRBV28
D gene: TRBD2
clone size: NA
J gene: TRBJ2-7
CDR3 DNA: TGTGCCAGCAGTTTATGGAGTCTAGCGGGAGGGCCCGGCGAGCAGTACTTC
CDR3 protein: CASSLWSLAGGPGEQYF

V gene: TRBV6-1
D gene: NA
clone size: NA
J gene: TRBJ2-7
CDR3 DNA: TGTGCCAGCAGTGAAGTGCCGGGACACTTCAACTACGAGCAGTACTTC
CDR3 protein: CASSEVPGHFNYEQYF

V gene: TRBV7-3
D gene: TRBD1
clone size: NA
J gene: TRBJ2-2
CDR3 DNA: TGTGCCAGCAGCTTATCTTCCCCCAGAACCATTACAGGGGGGAACACCGGGGAGCTGTTTTTT
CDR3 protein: CASSLSSPRTITGGNTGELFF

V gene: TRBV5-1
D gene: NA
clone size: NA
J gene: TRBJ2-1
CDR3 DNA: TGCGCCAGCAGCTTGGGGGCAGGGGAACAAGGTGAGCAGTTCTTC
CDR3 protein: CASSLGAGEQGEQFF

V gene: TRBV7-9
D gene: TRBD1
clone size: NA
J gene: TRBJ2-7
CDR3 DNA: TGTGCCAGCAGCGAGTGGGACAGCCACGAGCAGTACTTC
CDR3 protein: CASSEWDSHEQYF

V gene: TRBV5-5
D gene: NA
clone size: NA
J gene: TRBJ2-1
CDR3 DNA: TGTGCCAGCAGCCCCTCGACAAAACAGGGAGCGGAGCAGTTCTTC
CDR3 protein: CASSPSTKQGAEQFF

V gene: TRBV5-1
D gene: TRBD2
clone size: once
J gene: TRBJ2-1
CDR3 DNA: TGCGCCAGCAGCCCGACAGCGGGAGGGACCTACAATGAGCAGTTCTTC
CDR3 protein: CASSPTAGGTYNEQFF

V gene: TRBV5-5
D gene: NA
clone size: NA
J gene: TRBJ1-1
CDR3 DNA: TGTGCCAGCAGCCTACGGGGGCGAGTTACAGCTTTCTTT
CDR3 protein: CASSLRGRVTAFF

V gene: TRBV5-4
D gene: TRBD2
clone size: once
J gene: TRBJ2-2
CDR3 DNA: TGTGCCAGCAGCGTCGGACTAGCGGGAGCCGGGGAGCTGTTTTTT
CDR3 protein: CASSVGLAGAGELFF

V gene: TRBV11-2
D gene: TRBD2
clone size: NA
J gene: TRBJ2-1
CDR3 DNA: TGTGCCAGCAGCGTGACTAGCGGCAAAAAGGAGCAGTTCTTC
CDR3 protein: CASSVTSGKKEQFF

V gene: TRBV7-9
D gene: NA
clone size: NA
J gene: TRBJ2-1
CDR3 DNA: TGTGCTAGGGAGCCAACCTACAATGAGCAGTTCTTC
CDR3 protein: CAREPTYNEQFF

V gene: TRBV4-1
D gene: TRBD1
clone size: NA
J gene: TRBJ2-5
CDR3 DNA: TGCGCCAGCAGCCTTATTGGGACAGGCCAAGAGACCCAGTACTTC
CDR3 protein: CASSLIGTGQETQYF

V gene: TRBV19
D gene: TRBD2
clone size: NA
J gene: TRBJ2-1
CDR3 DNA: TGTGCCAGTAGTAAGGTAGCGGGTGGGATCAATGAGCAGTTCTTC
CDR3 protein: CASSKVAGGINEQFF

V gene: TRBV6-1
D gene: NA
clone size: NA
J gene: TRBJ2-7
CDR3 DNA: TGTGCCAGCTGTCAGGGCGGGCTCTCCTACGAGCAGTACTTC
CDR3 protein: CASCQGGLSYEQYF

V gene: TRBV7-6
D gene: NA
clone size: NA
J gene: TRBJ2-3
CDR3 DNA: TGTGCCAGCAGCTTAGGGGGGGGGCAAAGCACAGATACGCAGTATTTT
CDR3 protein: CASSLGGGQSTDTQYF

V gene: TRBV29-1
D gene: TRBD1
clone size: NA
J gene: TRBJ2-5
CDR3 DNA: TGCAGCGTCCGGACAGGGGAGGGTGCTTGGGAGACCCAGTACTTC
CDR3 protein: CSVRTGEGAWETQYF

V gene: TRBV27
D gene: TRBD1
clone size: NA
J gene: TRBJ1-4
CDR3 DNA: TGTGCCACCCAGCTGAGGGGTAACAGGGGGCGTTTGGCTAATGAAAAACTGTTTTTT
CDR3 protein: CATQLRGNRGRLANEKLFF